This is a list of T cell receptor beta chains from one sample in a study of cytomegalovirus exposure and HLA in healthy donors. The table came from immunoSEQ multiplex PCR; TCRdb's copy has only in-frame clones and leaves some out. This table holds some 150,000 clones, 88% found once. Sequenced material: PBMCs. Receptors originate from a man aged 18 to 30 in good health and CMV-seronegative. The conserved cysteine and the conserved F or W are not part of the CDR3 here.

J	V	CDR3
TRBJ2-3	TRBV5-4	ASSPSSGGHPSTDTQY
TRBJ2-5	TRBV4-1	ASSQGDRGRWLETQY
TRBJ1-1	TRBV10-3	AISEGGATEAF
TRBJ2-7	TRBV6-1	ASHPIRQYEQY
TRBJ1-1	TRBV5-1	ASSFLPTGVNTEAF
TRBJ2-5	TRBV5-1	ASSFKAGQETQY
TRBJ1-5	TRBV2	ASSLGQPNQPQH
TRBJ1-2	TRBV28	ASSPERGLRGAYT
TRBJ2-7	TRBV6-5	ASSYSQSGGDEQY
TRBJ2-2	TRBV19	ASEGQGNTGELF
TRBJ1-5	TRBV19	ASSIISQGRGGNQPQH
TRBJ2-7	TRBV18	ASSPGTSGRFEQY
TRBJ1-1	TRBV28	ASTPGGVNTEAF
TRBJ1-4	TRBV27	ASSRPTGELNEKLF
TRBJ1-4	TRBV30	AWSEGVVSEKLF
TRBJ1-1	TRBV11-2	ASKRDRGNTEAF
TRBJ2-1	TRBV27	ASSFLAGAFYNEQF
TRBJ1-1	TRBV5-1	ASSLAAGMLNTEAF
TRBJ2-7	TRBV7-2	ASTLYYEQY
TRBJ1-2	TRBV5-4	ASSQDWGTNYGYT
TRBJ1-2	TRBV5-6	ASSLGKGGGDGYT
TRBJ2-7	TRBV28	ASSLVSYEQY